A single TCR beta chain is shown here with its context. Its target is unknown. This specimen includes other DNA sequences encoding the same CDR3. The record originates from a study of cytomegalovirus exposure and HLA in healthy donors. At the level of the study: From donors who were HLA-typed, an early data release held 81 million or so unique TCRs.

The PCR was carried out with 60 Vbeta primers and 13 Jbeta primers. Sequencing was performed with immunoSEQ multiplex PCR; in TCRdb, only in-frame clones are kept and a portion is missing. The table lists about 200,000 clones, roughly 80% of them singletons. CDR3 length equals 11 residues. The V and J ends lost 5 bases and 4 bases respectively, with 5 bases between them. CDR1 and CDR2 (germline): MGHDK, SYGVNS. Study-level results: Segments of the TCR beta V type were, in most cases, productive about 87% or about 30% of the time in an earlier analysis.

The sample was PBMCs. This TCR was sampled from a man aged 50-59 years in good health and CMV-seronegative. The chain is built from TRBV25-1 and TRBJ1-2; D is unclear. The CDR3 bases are TGTGCCAGCAGTAGAGGCTATGGCTACACCTTC. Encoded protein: CASSRGYGYTF.